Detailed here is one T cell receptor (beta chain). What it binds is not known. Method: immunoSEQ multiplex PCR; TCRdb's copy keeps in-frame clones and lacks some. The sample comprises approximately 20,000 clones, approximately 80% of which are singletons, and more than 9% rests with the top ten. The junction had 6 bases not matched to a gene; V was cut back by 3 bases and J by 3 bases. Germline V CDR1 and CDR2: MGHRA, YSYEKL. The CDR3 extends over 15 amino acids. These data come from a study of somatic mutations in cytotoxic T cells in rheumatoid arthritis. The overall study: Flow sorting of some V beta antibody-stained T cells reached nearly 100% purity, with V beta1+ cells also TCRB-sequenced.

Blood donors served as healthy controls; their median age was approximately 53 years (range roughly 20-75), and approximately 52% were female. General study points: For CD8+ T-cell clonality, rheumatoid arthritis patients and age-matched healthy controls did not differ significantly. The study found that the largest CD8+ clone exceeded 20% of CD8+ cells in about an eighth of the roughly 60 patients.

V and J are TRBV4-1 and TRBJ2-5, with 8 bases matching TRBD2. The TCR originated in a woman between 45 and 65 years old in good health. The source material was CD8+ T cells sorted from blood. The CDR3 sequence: CASSHGQAGEETQYF. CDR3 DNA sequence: TGCGCCAGCAGCCATGGTCAAGCGGGAGAAGAGACCCAGTACTTC.